One sample yielded the 30 T cell receptor beta chains listed below, sequenced in a study of cytomegalovirus exposure and HLA in healthy donors (TCRdb year 2017). The library was built by means of the immunoSEQ multiplex PCR assay. For the multiplex PCR, a mixture combining 60 forward primers for TCR Vbeta segments and 13 reverse primers for TCR Jbeta segments was used. This is the immuneACCESS table as TCRdb keeps it, with only in-frame sequences that have V and J called. A part of the clones is gone; compared with another copy, unresolved V genes explain less than half, and the rest is unexplained. Present in this sample are 100,000 to 150,000 clones, about 11% of which were seen just once. Roughly 4.6% of the sample is in the top ten clones. Specimen: PBMCs. Receptor source: a woman aged 18-30 years in good health and CMV-seropositive.

Comments on this clone: At one boundary the junction diverges from the germline segment, which might be a read error. Here the CDR3 reads CASSLLTGPNSHLHF. CDR3 DNA: TGTGCCAGCAGTTTATTGACAGGGCCTAATTCACACCTCCACTTT. The chain uses TRBV28 and TRBJ1-6, with 7 bases that match TRBD1. Per the germline V gene, CDR1 is MDHEN and CDR2 is SYDVKM. The CDR3 contains 15 residues.

V is TRBV27 and J is TRBJ1-4, with D hard to call. The V gene lost 5 bases and the J gene lost 12 bases, with 13 bases spanning the gap. The CDR3 consists of 12 residues. Looked up from germline, CDR1 is MNHEY and CDR2 is SMNVEV (reference sequence). Written as DNA, the CDR3 is TGTGCCAGCAGTCTCAGCGGAGGGCAACTGTTTTTT. Protein: CASSLSGGQLFF. Using reference TRBV27 and TRBJ1-4 for the parts outside the CDR3, the full variable domain is EAQVTQNPRYLITVTGKKLTVTCSQNMNHEYMSWYRQDPGLGLRQIYYSMNVEVTDKGDVPEGYKVSRKEKRNFPLILESPSPNQTSLYFCASSLSGGQLFFGSGTQLSVL.

This clone was found a few times. V gene TRBV7-8 combines with J gene TRBJ2-4; no clear D. The length of the CDR3 is 16 residues. From germline, CDR1 is SGHVS and CDR2 FQNEAQ. V lost 5 bases and J lost 0, with 14 bases in between. This CDR3 is CASSPRRDLAKNIQYF. The CDR3 DNA reads TGTGCCAGCAGCCCCAGGCGAGACCTAGCCAAAAACATTCAGTACTTC.

There are a few counts of this clone. This chain uses TRBV11-2 with TRBJ2-3; 9 positions match TRBD2. V was clipped by 5 bases and J by 6 bases; unmatched bases: 12. Looked up from germline, CDR1 is SGHAT and CDR2 is FQNNGV. CDR3 length: 16 residues. The DNA of the CDR3 is TGTGCCAGCAGCCCCCCACTAGCGGGCCTGAGGGATACGCAGTATTTT. It is translated as CASSPPLAGLRDTQYF.

The rearrangement uses TRBV6-1 and TRBJ2-5; no clear D. Looked up from germline, CDR1 is MNHNS and CDR2 is SASEGT. CDR3 size: 13 residues. V was shortened by 2 bases and J by 9 bases, with 13 bases between the two germline ends. The CDR3 reads CASSEFPRSAQYF. Written as DNA, the CDR3 is TGTGCCAGCAGTGAATTCCCCCGTTCAGCCCAGTACTTC.

This clone was counted only a few times. This chain joins TRBV5-5 and TRBJ2-2, with 9 positions matching TRBD1. The length of the CDR3 is 14 residues. CDR1 is SGHKS, CDR2 YYEKEE, per germline (reference sequence). The J segment lost 6 bases and the V segment lost 7 bases, leaving 7 bases of the junction unmatched. The CDR3 here is CASRDRDVAGELFF. The CDR3 DNA reads TGTGCCAGCCGGGACAGGGACGTCGCCGGGGAGCTGTTTTTT.

The rearrangement joins TRBV11-2 to TRBJ2-5; a weak D match, TRBD1 (5 bases). The CDR3 has 16 amino acids. With 4 bases removed from V and 5 bases from J, the gap between germline ends came to 20 bases. The germline gives CDR1 SGHAT, CDR2 FQNNGV. The CDR3 region is CASSSPGWGFGETQYF. CDR3 DNA sequence: TGTGCCAGCAGCTCCCCTGGATGGGGCTTCGGTGAGACCCAGTACTTC.

The V gene is TRBV18, the J gene TRBJ2-1; the D gene is possibly TRBD2 (5 bases). The CDR3 runs 16 residues. The V gene lost 0 bases and the J gene lost 3 bases, with 12 bases spanning the gap. Per the germline V gene, CDR1 is KGHSH and CDR2 is LQKENI. The DNA for the CDR3 is TGTGCCAGCTCACCACCTCAGTACGGGATCTACAATGAGCAGTTCTTC. It codes for CASSPPQYGIYNEQFF. The full variable domain, completed using reference TRBV18 and TRBJ2-1, is NAGVMQNPRHLVRRRGQEARLRCSPMKGHSHVYWYRQLPEEGLKFMVYLQKENIIDESGMPKERFSAEFPKEGPSILRIQQVVRGDSAAYFCASSPPQYGIYNEQFFGPGTRLTVL.

The chain combines TRBV15 with TRBJ2-1, with 10 bases that match TRBD2. V was clipped by 5 bases and J by 8 bases; unmatched bases: 6. The length of the CDR3 is 14 residues. Germline CDR1 reads LNHNV; CDR2 reads YYDKDF (reference sequence). The CDR3 region has the DNA TGTGCCACCAGCGGGGGACTAGCGAGGCATGAGCAGTTCTTC. This translates into CATSGGLARHEQFF. The variable domain in full, with the rest retrieved from reference TRBV15 and TRBJ2-1, is DAMVIQNPRYQVTQFGKPVTLSCSQTLNHNVMYWYQQKSSQAPKLLFHYYDKDFNNEADTPDNFQSRRPNTSFCFLDIRSPGLGDTAMYLCATSGGLARHEQFFGPGTRLTVL.

This clone was counted only a few times. The J gene is TRBJ1-2, the V gene TRBV7-9; 7 bases align to TRBD1. Trimming took 5 bases from V and 8 from J; bases not matched to a gene: 11. The CDR3 totals 14 residues. Per the germline V gene, CDR1 is SEHNR and CDR2 is FQNEAQ (reference sequence). The CDR3 loop is CASSHLGDSHGYTF. In nucleotides, the CDR3 is TGTGCCAGCAGCCACCTAGGGGACAGCCACGGCTACACCTTC.

This clone was counted a few times. This chain joins TRBV2 and TRBJ1-4; no reliable D call. Trimming left V 1 base short and J 5 bases short, with 8 bases between. Germline CDR1 and CDR2: SNHLY and FYNNEI. The CDR3 contains 14 residues. CDR3 nucleotide sequence: TGTGCCAGCAGTGAAGGACGGAGAAATGAAAAACTGTTTTTT. Translating it yields CASSEGRRNEKLFF. The entire variable domain, with the rest obtained from reference TRBV2 and TRBJ1-4, is as follows: EPEVTQTPSHQVTQMGQEVILRCVPISNHLYFYWYRQILGQKVEFLVSFYNNEISEKSEIFDDQFSVERPDGSNFTLKIRSTKLEDSAMYFCASSEGRRNEKLFFGSGTQLSVL.

The sample holds a few counts of this clone. The chain joins TRBV7-2 to TRBJ1-3; TRBD1 matches 10 bases. Germline V gene sequence: CDR1 SGHTA, CDR2 FQGNSA. V trimming: 8 bases; J trimming: 6 bases; junction bases outside the gene matches: 1. The CDR3 contains 12 residues. The CDR3 DNA is TGTGCCAGCGGGACAGGGGTAAACACCATATATTTT. Protein sequence: CASGTGVNTIYF.

The chain uses TRBV7-3 and TRBJ1-2; TRBD1 aligns across 8 bases. Germline trimming cut 4 bases from V and 3 bases from J; bases unmatched to any gene: 7. This CDR3 contains 15 residues. CDR1 SGHTA and CDR2 FQGTGA come from the germline V gene. The CDR3 region is CASSSHGTGDYGYTF. CDR3 DNA: TGTGCCAGCAGCTCACACGGGACAGGCGACTATGGCTACACCTTC. Full variable domain (outside the CDR3, taken from reference TRBV7-3 and TRBJ1-2): GAGVSQTPSNKVTEKGKYVELRCDPISGHTALYWYRQSLGQGPEFLIYFQGTGAADDSGLPNDRFFAVRPEGSVSTLKIQRTERGDSAVYLCASSSHGTGDYGYTFGSGTRLTVV.

This chain joins TRBV27 and TRBJ2-4, with a weak D call TRBD2 (5 bases). V lost 5 bases and J 0 bases, leaving 14 bases between the germline ends. This CDR3 region has 16 residues. From germline, CDR1 is MNHEY and CDR2 SMNVEV (reference sequence). The CDR3 DNA reads as TGTGCCAGCAGTCCCGGTAGCGCTCTAGCCAAAAACATTCAGTACTTC. It yields the protein CASSPGSALAKNIQYF.

This chain connects TRBV28 to TRBJ1-1; TRBD1 is a possible D gene (5 bases). In germline, CDR1 is MDHEN, CDR2 SYDVKM. V was shortened by 2 bases and J by 1 base, with 11 bases between the two germline ends. The CDR3 is made up of 15 amino acids. For the CDR3, the DNA is TGTGCCAGCAGTTTAATTGGGGCAAGGAACACTGAAGCTTTCTTT. The encoded protein is CASSLIGARNTEAFF. The entire variable domain, with the rest obtained from reference TRBV28 and TRBJ1-1, is as follows: DVKVTQSSRYLVKRTGEKVFLECVQDMDHENMFWYRQDPGLGLRLIYFSYDVKMKEKGDIPEGYSVSREKKERFSLILESASTNQTSMYLCASSLIGARNTEAFFGQGTRLTVV.

There are a few counts of this clone. This rearrangement joins TRBV30 to TRBJ1-4, with 9 bases that match TRBD1. V lost 3 bases and J lost 10; bases outside the gene matches: 9. The CDR3 runs 14 residues. The V gene's germline CDR1 is GTSNPN and CDR2 SVGIG (reference sequence). Here the CDR3 DNA reads TGTGCCTGGAGCTCGGGACAGGGTATGGGAAAACTGTTTTTT. As protein: CAWSSGQGMGKLFF.

This clone was counted only a few times. The chain links TRBV11-2 to TRBJ2-3; D perhaps matches TRBD2 (6 bases). Trimming took off 8 bases at V and 6 bases at J, with 21 bases between the two ends. Germline loops: CDR1 SGHAT, CDR2 FQNNGV. The CDR3 covers 15 residues. CDR3 region: CASWPGLNYADTQYF. The CDR3 region has the DNA TGTGCCAGCTGGCCGGGACTTAATTATGCGGATACGCAGTATTTT.

The rearrangement uses TRBV5-4 and TRBJ1-1; the D is unclear. This CDR3 has 14 residues. Trimming removed 2 bases from V and 1 base from J, with 9 bases in between. CDR1 and CDR2 (germline): SGHNT, YYREEE (reference sequence). This CDR3 reads CASSLSSGNTEAFF. The CDR3 DNA is TGTGCCAGCAGCTTAAGCTCCGGGAACACTGAAGCTTTCTTT. Full variable domain (remainder filled in from reference TRBV5-4 and TRBJ1-1): ETGVTQSPTHLIKTRGQQVTLRCSSQSGHNTVSWYQQALGQGPQFIFQYYREEENGRGNFPPRFSGLQFPNYSSELNVNALELDDSALYLCASSLSSGNTEAFFGQGTRLTVV.

V and J are TRBV28 and TRBJ2-7, with D unresolved. The CDR3 consists of 11 residues. The V end lost 6 bases, the J end lost 7 bases, and 10 bases lay between the germline ends. CDR1 MDHEN and CDR2 SYDVKM come from the germline V gene. The CDR3 protein is CASSPYREQYF. For the CDR3, the DNA is TGTGCCAGCAGCCCTTATAGAGAGCAGTACTTC.

This clone was seen a few times. This rearrangement joins TRBV6-1 to TRBJ2-5; a weak D match, TRBD2 (7 bases). The CDR3 sequence is 14 residues long. V was cut by 3 bases and J by 5 bases, with 13 bases left in between. Germline V CDR1 and CDR2: MNHNS, SASEGT. The CDR3 DNA reads as TGTGCCAGCAGTGAGGGGGGGGGCCAGGAGACCCAGTACTTC. Protein product: CASSEGGGQETQYF.

This clone came up a few times. The chain is built from TRBV2 and TRBJ1-5; TRBD1 matches at 7 bases. This CDR3 has 13 amino acids. With V trimmed by 7 bases and J by 2 bases, 2 bases remained unmatched. Germline V lookup: CDR1 SNHLY, CDR2 FYNNEI. Here the CDR3 DNA reads TGTGCCAGCATCGGACAGGGCAATCAGCCCCAGCATTTT. Its translation: CASIGQGNQPQHF. Combining the CDR3 with reference TRBV2 and TRBJ1-5 gives the whole variable domain EPEVTQTPSHQVTQMGQEVILRCVPISNHLYFYWYRQILGQKVEFLVSFYNNEISEKSEIFDDQFSVERPDGSNFTLKIRSTKLEDSAMYFCASIGQGNQPQHFGDGTRLSIL.

V usage is TRBV5-1 and J usage is TRBJ1-2; 8 bases match TRBD1. CDR1 and CDR2 (germline): SGHRS, YFSETQ. This CDR3 has 12 residues. The trim removed 4 bases at V and 8 bases at J, leaving 4 bases unmatched. In DNA form, the CDR3 reads TGCGCCAGCAGCACGACAGGGGAGGGCTACACCTTC. The encoded protein is CASSTTGEGYTF.

Only a few counts were recorded for this clone. The gene calls are TRBV4-1 and TRBJ1-1, with 7 bases fitting TRBD1. CDR3 length: 14 amino acids. V dropped 4 bases and J dropped 2; count of bases not matched to a gene: 4. Germline values: CDR1 MGHRA, CDR2 YSYEKL. The CDR3 bases are TGCGCCAGCAGCCTGGGACAGAGAAACACTGAAGCTTTCTTT. It specifies CASSLGQRNTEAFF.

For this clone: Other DNA sequences in the same sample also yield this CDR3. The genes are TRBV30 and TRBJ2-3; possibly TRBD2 for D (5 bases). The germline CDR1 and CDR2 sequences are GTSNPN and SVGIG (reference sequence). Deletions cut 0 bases from V and 0 bases from J, with 7 bases between. This CDR3 is built from 14 residues. The CDR3, as DNA: TGTGCCTGGAGTGTAGGCGGGAGCACAGATACGCAGTATTTT. The encoded protein is CAWSVGGSTDTQYF.

This clone showed up just a few times. V is TRBV28 and J is TRBJ1-1, with 9 bases that match TRBD1. J lost 1 base, V lost 3 bases, and 6 bases had no gene match. The CDR3 contains 16 residues. Germline V gene data show CDR1 as MDHEN and CDR2 as SYDVKM. CDR3 residues: CASSFPLTGGNTEAFF. The CDR3 bases are TGTGCCAGCAGTTTTCCTTTGACAGGGGGGAACACTGAAGCTTTCTTT.

This clone came up a few times. The rearrangement joins TRBV28 to TRBJ2-7, with D perhaps matching TRBD1 (6 bases). Germline CDR1 MDHEN, CDR2 SYDVKM. V gave up 2 bases and J gave up 3 bases, with 11 bases separating them. The CDR3 totals 14 residues. The CDR3 loop is CASSLALQGYEQYF. In nucleotides, the CDR3 is TGTGCCAGCAGTTTAGCCCTACAGGGCTACGAGCAGTACTTC.

For the CDR3, the DNA is TGTGCCAGCAGTGATAAGCGATTGGCAGACTCTGGAAACACCATATATTTT. Protein product: CASSDKRLADSGNTIYF. The chain uses TRBV6-1 and TRBJ1-3; D is unresolved. Germline CDR1 MNHNS, CDR2 SASEGT. The CDR3 runs 17 residues. The V and J ends lost 3 bases and 0 bases respectively, with 15 bases between them.

This clone was observed many times. The chain links TRBV5-1 to TRBJ1-1; the match to TRBD1 covers 8 bases. Germline CDR1 SGHRS, CDR2 YFSETQ. This CDR3 is built from 15 residues. V lost 3 bases and J lost 5; bases outside the gene matches: 9. CDR3 residues: CASSSGDRMGTEAFF. The CDR3 DNA is TGCGCCAGCAGCTCAGGGGACAGGATGGGGACTGAAGCTTTCTTT.

The chain employs TRBV6-5 and TRBJ2-1; D perhaps matches TRBD1 (6 bases). The CDR3 has 16 amino acids. V lost 3 bases and J 6 bases, leaving 18 bases between the germline ends. The germline V gene has CDR1 MNHEY and CDR2 SVGAGI. CDR3 protein: CASSYDLARGSNEQFF. Written as DNA, the CDR3 is TGTGCCAGCAGTTATGACCTAGCTAGGGGGTCCAATGAGCAGTTCTTC.

Only a few counts were recorded for this clone. The chain is built from TRBV30 and TRBJ1-4, with D maybe TRBD1 (5 bases). This CDR3 has 11 residues. Trimming left V 5 bases short and J 8 bases short, with 9 bases between. Per the germline V gene, CDR1 is GTSNPN and CDR2 is SVGIG (reference sequence). The CDR3 is CAWEDREKLFF. For the CDR3, the DNA is TGTGCCTGGGAAGACAGAGAAAAACTGTTTTTT.